What follows is one T cell receptor beta chain and its context. This record belongs to a study of shared clonotypes between healthy human individuals. The CDR3 is 18 amino acids. Trimming took off 0 bases at V and 4 bases at J, with 16 bases between the two ends. Germline V gives CDR1 LNHNV, CDR2 YYDKDF (reference sequence). The data were produced by immunoSEQ multiplex PCR, yet TCRdb's version contains in-frame clones alone and is incomplete. This table holds roughly 2.5 million clones, roughly nine tenths found once. Specimen: naive CD4+ T cells sorted from blood. The sample's subset: CD45RA+ positively selected. The chain recombines TRBV15 with TRBJ2-6; the D call may be TRBD1 or TRBD2 (5 bases each). This TCR came from a man aged 18-30 years in good health. The CDR3 nucleotides read TGTGCCACCAGCAGAGATTCCGGGGCCTTTGAAGGGGCCAACGTCCTGACTTTC. This sequence encodes CATSRDSGAFEGANVLTF.